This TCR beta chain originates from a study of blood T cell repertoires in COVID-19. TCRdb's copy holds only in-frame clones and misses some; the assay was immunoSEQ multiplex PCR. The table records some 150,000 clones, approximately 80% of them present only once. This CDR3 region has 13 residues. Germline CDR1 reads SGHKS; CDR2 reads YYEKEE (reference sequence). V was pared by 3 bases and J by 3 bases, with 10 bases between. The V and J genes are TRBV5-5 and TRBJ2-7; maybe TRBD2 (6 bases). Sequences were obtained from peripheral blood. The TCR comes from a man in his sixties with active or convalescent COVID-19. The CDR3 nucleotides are TGTGCCAGCAGCTCGGAGGGGCTCTACGAGCAGTACTTC. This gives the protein CASSSEGLYEQYF.